This T cell receptor (beta chain) was captured by sequencing in a study of blood T cell repertoires in COVID-19. Measured with immunoSEQ multiplex PCR; TCRdb has only the in-frame clones, and not every one. The sample has 55,000 to 65,000 clones, approximately 79% seen once. CDR3 length equals 15 residues. The germline V gene encodes CDR1 SGHTA and CDR2 FQGTGA. Trimming left V 5 bases short and J 0 bases short, with 14 bases between. Sequenced input: peripheral blood. This chain joins TRBV7-3 and TRBJ2-7, with D possibly matching TRBD1 (7 bases). This clonotype originated in a man aged 55 to 69 with acute or convalescent COVID-19. CDR3 residues: CASSTRDRYSYEQYF. CDR3 nucleotides: TGTGCCAGCAGCACGCGGGACAGATACTCCTACGAGCAGTACTTC.